Presented here are 17 T cell receptor beta chains from one specimen sequenced in a study of shared clonotypes between healthy human individuals. The data were produced by immunoSEQ multiplex PCR, yet TCRdb's version contains in-frame clones alone and is incomplete. The sample contains millions of clones, 95% of which appear only once. Sequenced material: naive CD4+ T cells sorted from blood. The subset: CD45RA+ positively selected. These receptors were obtained from a man between 18 and 29 years old in good health.

The V and J genes are TRBV30 and TRBJ2-5; 10 positions match TRBD1. V lost 5 bases, J lost 2 bases, and 2 bases stayed unmatched. Germline V gene sequence: CDR1 GTSNPN, CDR2 SVGIG (reference sequence). CDR3 length: 13 amino acids. CDR3 nucleotide sequence: TGTGCCTGGTTGGGACAGGGGCAAGAGACCCAGTACTTC. It encodes CAWLGQGQETQYF.

CDR3 sequence: CASTMDRGYGGYTF. For the CDR3, the DNA is TGTGCCAGCACCATGGACAGGGGCTATGGTGGCTACACCTTC. The chain uses TRBV6-5 and TRBJ1-2, with TRBD1 matching 9 bases. V gave up 7 bases and J gave up 7 bases; unmatched junction bases: 10. This CDR3 region has 14 residues. CDR1 is MNHEY, CDR2 SVGAGI, per germline.

The chain links TRBV6-5 to TRBJ2-7, with D possibly being TRBD1 (6 bases). Germline V gene lookup returns CDR1 MNHEY and CDR2 SVGAGI. This CDR3 has 13 amino acids. V gave up 6 bases and J gave up 5 bases, with 14 bases separating them. In DNA form, the CDR3 reads TGTGCCAGCAGAACGGACAGAATCCACGAGCAGTACTTC. It yields the protein CASRTDRIHEQYF.

The chain uses TRBV5-4 and TRBJ1-1; 11 nucleotides match TRBD1. Germline trimming cut 3 bases from V and 5 bases from J; bases unmatched to any gene: 9. Germline-derived CDR1 and CDR2 are SGHNT and YYREEE (reference sequence). The CDR3 extends over 16 amino acids. This chain's CDR3 is CASSSTGQGASTEAFF. The CDR3, as DNA: TGTGCCAGCAGCTCAACAGGACAGGGGGCCTCTACTGAAGCTTTCTTT.

A note on this clone: Other nucleotide sequences in the sample specify the same CDR3. V and J are TRBV18 and TRBJ2-5, with D uncertain. CDR1 and CDR2 from the germline V gene are KGHSH and LQKENI. This CDR3 contains 13 residues. Trimming took off 2 bases at V and 4 bases at J, with 8 bases between the two ends. CDR3 region: CASSPGVGETQYF. The CDR3 nucleotides are TGTGCCAGCTCACCAGGGGTAGGAGAGACCCAGTACTTC. The complete variable domain, with remaining parts taken from reference TRBV18 and TRBJ2-5, reads NAGVMQNPRHLVRRRGQEARLRCSPMKGHSHVYWYRQLPEEGLKFMVYLQKENIIDESGMPKERFSAEFPKEGPSILRIQQVVRGDSAAYFCASSPGVGETQYFGPGTRLLVL.

The chain's CDR3 is CASSQTSTGRAYEQYF. The CDR3 DNA sequence: TGCGCCAGCAGCCAAACCTCTACCGGACGGGCCTACGAGCAGTACTTC. The chain is built from TRBV4-1 and TRBJ2-7, with no clear D. This CDR3 spans 16 amino acids. Germline V lookup: CDR1 MGHRA, CDR2 YSYEKL. The V end lost 2 bases, the J end lost 2 bases, and 16 bases lay between the germline ends.

V and J are TRBV11-2 and TRBJ2-1; TRBD2 agrees at 11 bases. Per the germline V gene, CDR1 is SGHAT and CDR2 is FQNNGV. The CDR3 spans 15 residues. Trimming took 1 base from V and 7 from J; bases not matched to a gene: 3. CDR3 sequence reads: CASSLVTSGSNEQFF. CDR3 coding DNA: TGTGCCAGCAGCTTAGTTACTAGCGGGAGTAATGAGCAGTTCTTC. The variable domain in full, with the rest retrieved from reference TRBV11-2 and TRBJ2-1, is EAGVAQSPRYKIIEKRQSVAFWCNPISGHATLYWYQQILGQGPKLLIQFQNNGVVDDSQLPKDRFSAERLKGVDSTLKIQPAKLEDSAVYLCASSLVTSGSNEQFFGPGTRLTVL.

V and J are TRBV10-3 and TRBJ1-6; D uncertain. Looked up from germline, CDR1 is ENHRY and CDR2 is SYGVKD. This CDR3 is 14 amino acids long. The germline V and J ends were trimmed by 3 bases and 0 bases, with 3 bases remaining between them. For the CDR3, the DNA is TGTGCCATCAGTGATACCTCCTATAATTCACCCCTCCACTTT. This translates into CAISDTSYNSPLHF.

This chain uses TRBV21-1 with TRBJ1-1; whether TRBD1, the table's D call, matches the DNA was not checked. TRBV21-1 is reported as a pseudogene. There are 15 residues in the CDR3. CDR3 nucleotide sequence: TGTGCCAGCAGCAAAGTCAACACCTCGAACACTGAAGCTTTCTTT. Translated, it gives CASSKVNTSNTEAFF.

The chain links TRBV30 to TRBJ2-2; 12 nucleotides line up with TRBD2. Germline trimming cut 1 base from V and 10 bases from J; bases unmatched to any gene: 7. The V gene's germline CDR1 is GTSNPN and CDR2 SVGIG (reference sequence). The CDR3 sequence is 15 residues long. This CDR3 reads CAWSGGLAGREELFF. In DNA, the CDR3 is TGTGCCTGGAGTGGGGGACTAGCGGGTCGGGAGGAGCTGTTTTTT.

The CDR3 loop reads CASSPGTRREAFF. The CDR3 DNA reads as TGTGCCAGCAGCCCAGGGACACGAAGAGAAGCTTTCTTT. This chain joins TRBV5-4 and TRBJ1-1, with TRBD1 as a possible D gene (6 bases). Germline lookup yields CDR1 SGHNT and CDR2 YYREEE (reference sequence). This CDR3 region has 13 residues. V was shortened by 4 bases and J by 8 bases, with 15 bases between the two germline ends.

V and J are TRBV7-2 and TRBJ2-5; D is ambiguous. The germline V gene has CDR1 SGHTA and CDR2 FQGNSA. Between the trimmed V and J ends, which lost 5 bases and 5 bases, there was a span of 15 bases. CDR3 size: 14 residues. The CDR3 nucleotides read TGTGCCAGCAGCCCCTTACTACCCAGGGAGACCCAGTACTTC. The encoded protein is CASSPLLPRETQYF.

With regard to this clone: The sample has other DNA sequences that encode this CDR3 too. V is TRBV30 and J is TRBJ1-5; D is uncertain. The germline V gene encodes CDR1 GTSNPN and CDR2 SVGIG (reference sequence). The V gene lost 4 bases and the J gene lost 0 bases, with 7 bases spanning the gap. The CDR3 is 13 amino acids. CDR3 sequence (DNA): TGTGCCTGGAACGGGAATAGCAATCAGCCCCAGCATTTT. Translation: CAWNGNSNQPQHF.

V gene TRBV5-1 combines with J gene TRBJ1-1; D gene uncertain. Looked up from germline, CDR1 is SGHRS and CDR2 is YFSETQ. The CDR3 extends over 15 amino acids. V lost 4 bases to trimming and J lost 4 bases, with 17 bases between them. CDR3 sequence: CASSPEPGSTTEAFF. Here the CDR3 DNA reads TGCGCCAGCAGCCCCGAACCCGGGTCGACCACTGAAGCTTTCTTT.

The chain has TRBV5-1 and TRBJ2-7; 10 bases map to TRBD1. V lost 6 bases, J lost 2 bases, and 5 bases stayed unmatched. The CDR3 totals 14 residues. Germline-derived CDR1 and CDR2 are SGHRS and YFSETQ. The CDR3 nucleotides read TGCGCCAGCAACTACGGACAGGGGGCCTACGAGCAGTACTTC. It encodes CASNYGQGAYEQYF.

The J gene is TRBJ1-3, the V gene TRBV5-1; tentatively, D is TRBD1 (6 bases). Germline CDR1 is SGHRS and CDR2 is YFSETQ. The CDR3 extends over 17 amino acids. Trimming stripped 4 bases from V and 0 bases from J, with 17 bases between. The CDR3 coding sequence is TGCGCCAGCAGCCAACAGGGAACGCGCGCCTCTGGAAACACCATATATTTT. Translation: CASSQQGTRASGNTIYF.

The chain recombines TRBV5-6 with TRBJ2-3; tentative D call: TRBD2 (6 bases). Germline V lookup: CDR1 SGHDT, CDR2 YYEEEE. The V gene lost 4 bases and the J gene lost 2 bases, with 8 bases spanning the gap. There are 13 residues in the CDR3. The CDR3 loop is CASSRTITDTQYF. CDR3 DNA: TGTGCCAGCAGCAGGACTATCACAGATACGCAGTATTTT. The variable domain in full, with the rest retrieved from reference TRBV5-6 and TRBJ2-3, is DAGVTQSPTHLIKTRGQQVTLRCSPKSGHDTVSWYQQALGQGPQFIFQYYEEEERQRGNFPDRFSGHQFPNYSSELNVNALLLGDSALYLCASSRTITDTQYFGPGTRLTVL.